The 5 T cell receptor beta chains below all came from one sample that was sequenced in a study of T cell responses to AZD1222 COVID-19 vaccine. Assay used: immunoSEQ multiplex PCR; TCRdb lists only in-frame clones, some missing. The sample shows around 100,000 clones, around 92% of them seen only once. The input for sequencing was peripheral blood, taken on day 0 of AZD1222 vaccination. These receptors were taken from an adult in good health.

The rearrangement uses TRBV7-2 and TRBJ2-7, with D perhaps matching TRBD2 (6 bases). Germline V gene lookup returns CDR1 SGHTA and CDR2 FQGNSA. The CDR3 sequence is 14 residues long. V lost 4 bases and J 1 base, leaving 11 bases between the germline ends. This CDR3 reads CASSSVAGSYEQYF. The CDR3 bases are TGTGCCAGCAGCTCCGTGGCGGGATCCTACGAGCAGTACTTC.

The rearrangement uses TRBV29-1 and TRBJ1-1, with unresolved D. The CDR3 has 12 amino acids. Between the trimmed V and J ends, which lost 4 bases and 6 bases, there was a span of 12 bases. Germline values: CDR1 SQVTM, CDR2 ANQGSEA. In nucleotides, the CDR3 is TGCAGCGTTGTACCCACAACCGCTGAAGCTTTCTTT. It translates to CSVVPTTAEAFF.

V gene TRBV9 combines with J gene TRBJ2-1, with TRBD1 matching over 10 bases. V shed 1 base and J 11 bases; nucleotides not matched to a gene: 15. Germline V gives CDR1 SGDLS, CDR2 YYNGEE. The CDR3 spans 17 residues. In DNA, the CDR3 is TGTGCCAGCAGCGTAAGTGGCGGCCTCGGGACAGGGGATAAGCAGTTCTTC. Its translation: CASSVSGGLGTGDKQFF.

The chain recombines TRBV2 with TRBJ1-5; the D gene is possibly TRBD1 (5 bases). V was shortened by 3 bases and J by 0 bases, with 9 bases between the two germline ends. This CDR3 contains 15 residues. CDR1 and CDR2 from the germline V gene are SNHLY and FYNNEI. The CDR3 sequence: CASSEGQGSNQPQHF. The CDR3 DNA is TGTGCCAGCAGTGAGGGTCAGGGTAGCAATCAGCCCCAGCATTTT.

The chain links TRBV27 to TRBJ2-7, with D unresolved. The ends were cut back, 4 bases at V and 0 bases at J, with 4 bases in the middle. CDR3 length equals 12 residues. Germline-derived CDR1 and CDR2 are MNHEY and SMNVEV (reference sequence). DNA of the CDR3: TGTGCCAGCAGTTCCTTCTCCTACGAGCAGTACTTC. Translating gives CASSSFSYEQYF.